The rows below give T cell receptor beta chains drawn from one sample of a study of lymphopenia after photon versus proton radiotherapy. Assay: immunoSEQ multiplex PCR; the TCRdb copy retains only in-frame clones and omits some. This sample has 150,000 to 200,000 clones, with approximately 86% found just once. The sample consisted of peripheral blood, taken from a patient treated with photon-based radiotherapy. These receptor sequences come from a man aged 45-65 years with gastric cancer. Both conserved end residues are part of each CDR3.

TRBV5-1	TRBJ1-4	CASSLDLGRGNEKLFF
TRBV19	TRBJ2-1	CASSIGSGRGGNEQFF
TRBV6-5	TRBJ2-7	CASRRRDRGFVEQYF
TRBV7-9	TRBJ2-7	CASSVGQGYEQYF
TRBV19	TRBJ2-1	CASSPGMSSYNEQFF
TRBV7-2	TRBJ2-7	CASSPPGTSGTYEQYF
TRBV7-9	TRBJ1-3	CASSLAGTGFSGNTIYF
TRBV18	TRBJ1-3	CASSPPGQGARGNTIYF
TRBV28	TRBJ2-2	CASRTGARELFF
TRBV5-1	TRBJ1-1	CASETGDVELTEAFF
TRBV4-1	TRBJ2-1	CASSQGPGPRGYNEQFF
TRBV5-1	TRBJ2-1	CASSLGLSISSYNEQFF
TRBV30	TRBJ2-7	CAWSRGNEQYF
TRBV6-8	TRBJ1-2	CASRALTGRDYGYTF
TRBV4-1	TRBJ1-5	CASSRGTGPNQPQHF
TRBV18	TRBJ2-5	CASSRAEGETQYF
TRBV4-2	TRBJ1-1	CASSQGGGSGGRTEAFF